This T cell receptor beta chain comes out of a study of blood T cell dynamics during melanoma immunotherapy. Study overall: Metastatic melanoma patients received first-line pembrolizumab or nivolumab plus ipilimumab.

Sequencing used immunoSEQ multiplex PCR; TCRdb keeps in-frame clones, though not all of them. Here the sample spans 17,000 or so clones, 65% to 90% being singletons. Indicated time point: pre-treatment baseline. Samples come from before therapy and from week 3 after the first blockade cycle. Patients with prior systemic cancer treatment, concomitant immunosuppressants, or other active malignancies were excluded. Germline assignment: CDR1 SNHLY and CDR2 FYNNEI. The ends lost 3 bases at V and 9 bases at J; junction bases unmatched: 8. The CDR3 covers 15 residues. V and J are TRBV2 and TRBJ2-5; 12 nucleotides align to TRBD2. The sequence came from a human donor with melanoma. The sample here was blood, taken from a patient treated with checkpoint blockade. CDR3 sequence: CASSDTASGRGSQYF. CDR3 DNA: TGTGCCAGCAGTGACACGGCTAGCGGGAGGGGTTCCCAGTACTTC.